The 30 T cell receptor beta chains reported below all come from one sample, sequenced in a study of CD8+ T cells in alopecia areata. cDNA prepared by RNA extraction and subsequent reverse transcription served as the template for sequencing. Generated by immunoSEQ multiplex PCR, the TCRdb table keeps only in-frame clones and is missing some. The sample includes some 130,000 clones, over 50% seen only once; the top ten take 4.5% to 5.5%. Sequenced material: CD4+ T cells sorted from blood, taken at week 0. The origin of the receptors is a human donor with alopecia areata.

The rearrangement joins TRBV7-2 to TRBJ2-5; a weak D match, TRBD2 (7 bases). Trimming removed 8 bases at V and 5 bases at J, with 21 bases between. Germline CDR1 SGHTA, CDR2 FQGNSA. This CDR3 has 15 amino acids. The CDR3 DNA sequence: TGTGCCAGCTTGAAATCGGGGGGCGTTTTGGAGACCCAGTACTTC. Translating it yields CASLKSGGVLETQYF. Based on the CDR3 plus reference TRBV7-2 and TRBJ2-5, the full variable domain is GAGVSQSPSNKVTEKGKDVELRCDPISGHTALYWYRQSLGQGLEFLIYFQGNSAPDKSGLPSDRFSAERTGGSVSTLTIQRTQQEDSAVYLCASLKSGGVLETQYFGPGTRLLVL.

CDR3 DNA: TGTGCCAGCAGCTTCCTGTCAAACACTGAAGCTTTCTTT. This translates into CASSFLSNTEAFF. The chain carries TRBV7-9 and TRBJ1-1; D is undetermined. V was trimmed by 3 bases and J by 2 bases, leaving 7 bases between them. The CDR3 is 13 residues long. Germline CDR1 SEHNR, CDR2 FQNEAQ (reference sequence). Full variable domain (outside the CDR3, taken from reference TRBV7-9 and TRBJ1-1): DTGVSQNPRHKITKRGQNVTFRCDPISEHNRLYWYRQTLGQGPEFLTYFQNEAQLEKSRLLSDRFSAERPKGSFSTLEIQRTEQGDSAMYLCASSFLSNTEAFFGQGTRLTVV.

The genes are TRBV5-4 and TRBJ1-1; 7 nucleotides align to TRBD1. V dropped 3 bases and J dropped 4; count of bases not matched to a gene: 6. This CDR3 comprises 14 residues. CDR1 is SGHNT, CDR2 YYREEE, per germline (reference sequence). The CDR3 region is CASSSSQGSTEAFF. For the CDR3, the DNA is TGTGCCAGCAGCTCCTCACAGGGGAGCACTGAAGCTTTCTTT. The whole variable domain, remainder taken from reference TRBV5-4 and TRBJ1-1, is ETGVTQSPTHLIKTRGQQVTLRCSSQSGHNTVSWYQQALGQGPQFIFQYYREEENGRGNFPPRFSGLQFPNYSSELNVNALELDDSALYLCASSSSQGSTEAFFGQGTRLTVV.

This sequence joins TRBV9 and TRBJ2-1; the match to TRBD1 covers 9 bases. Per germline, CDR1 SGDLS and CDR2 YYNGEE. J lost 5 bases, V lost 3 bases, and 3 bases had no gene match. This CDR3 is 14 amino acids long. The DNA of the CDR3 is TGTGCCAGCAGCGCGACAGGGGGTGACAATGAGCAGTTCTTC. Translated, it gives CASSATGGDNEQFF.

This clone was counted a few times. The rearrangement joins TRBV7-2 to TRBJ2-5; D ambiguous. The CDR3 runs to 12 residues. V lost 2 bases, J lost 4 bases, and 5 bases lay in between. The V gene's germline CDR1 is SGHTA and CDR2 FQGNSA. CDR3 amino acids: CASSLRRETQYF. The CDR3 DNA sequence: TGTGCCAGCAGCTTAAGGCGAGAGACCCAGTACTTC.

The V call is TRBV6-6, the J call TRBJ2-1; D gene ambiguous. The CDR3 has 12 amino acids. V lost 6 bases, J lost 6 bases, and 9 bases lay in between. The germline CDR1 and CDR2 sequences are MNHNY and SVGAGI (reference sequence). DNA of the CDR3: TGTGCCAGCAGATCCGACTTCAATGAGCAGTTCTTC. This sequence encodes CASRSDFNEQFF.

The chain uses TRBV7-3 and TRBJ2-1; tentative D call: TRBD2 (6 bases). V lost 5 bases, J lost 1 base, and 9 bases lay in between. The CDR3 loop spans 14 amino acids. CDR1 SGHTA and CDR2 FQGTGA come from the germline V gene. CDR3 protein: CASSPLASYNEQFF. CDR3 nucleotides: TGTGCCAGCAGCCCGCTAGCGTCCTACAATGAGCAGTTCTTC. The variable domain in full, completed from reference TRBV7-3 and TRBJ2-1, reads GAGVSQTPSNKVTEKGKYVELRCDPISGHTALYWYRQSLGQGPEFLIYFQGTGAADDSGLPNDRFFAVRPEGSVSTLKIQRTERGDSAVYLCASSPLASYNEQFFGPGTRLTVL.

The V gene is TRBV19, the J gene TRBJ1-4; 8 bases align to TRBD1. The CDR3 consists of 12 residues. V was clipped by 9 bases and J by 7 bases; unmatched bases: 4. Looked up from germline, CDR1 is LNHDA and CDR2 is SQIVND (reference sequence). The CDR3 bases are TGTGCCAGCGGGACAGGTGGTGAAAAACTGTTTTTT. This encodes CASGTGGEKLFF.

CDR3 residues: CASSRISTEFTPPFF. The DNA of the CDR3 is TGTGCCAGCAGCCGCATTTCAACGGAATTCACCCCCCCGTTCTTC. The V and J genes are TRBV7-2 and TRBJ2-1; D is undetermined. CDR1 and CDR2 from the germline V gene are SGHTA and FQGNSA. This CDR3 region has 15 residues. Trimming left V 5 bases short and J 15 bases short, with 26 bases between.

This chain links TRBV9 with TRBJ2-7; D is undetermined. V dropped 0 bases and J dropped 0 bases, with 10 bases sitting between them. Germline-derived CDR1 and CDR2 are SGDLS and YYNGEE. The length of the CDR3 is 15 residues. CDR3 in amino acids: CASSVEAGFSYEQYF. CDR3 DNA sequence: TGTGCCAGCAGCGTAGAGGCAGGCTTCTCCTACGAGCAGTACTTC.

The chain has TRBV30 and TRBJ2-7; the match to TRBD1 covers 9 bases. This CDR3 spans 11 amino acids. Germline V gene sequence: CDR1 GTSNPN, CDR2 SVGIG (reference sequence). Trimming removed 5 bases from V and 4 bases from J; junction bases left unmatched: 0. CDR3 sequence: CAWGTGYEQYF. In nucleotides, the CDR3 is TGTGCCTGGGGGACAGGGTACGAGCAGTACTTC.

The chain uses TRBV6-6 and TRBJ2-7, with 7 bases fitting TRBD1. V was pared by 5 bases and J by 4 bases, with 8 bases of the junction left unmatched. CDR3 length: 14 amino acids. Germline V gene lookup returns CDR1 MNHNY and CDR2 SVGAGI (reference sequence). The CDR3 DNA is TGTGCCAGCAGTAACCTTAAGACAGGGTACGAGCAGTACTTC. It encodes CASSNLKTGYEQYF.

The chain recombines TRBV7-9 with TRBJ2-1; D remains unclear. Germline lookup yields CDR1 SEHNR and CDR2 FQNEAQ (reference sequence). The CDR3 has 12 amino acids. V dropped 0 bases and J dropped 15 bases, with 12 bases sitting between them. The CDR3 loop reads CASSLAGTPLFF. CDR3 coding DNA: TGTGCCAGCAGCTTAGCGGGAACCCCACTGTTCTTC.

V and J are TRBV7-9 and TRBJ1-6, with D possibly being TRBD1 (5 bases). V was trimmed by 1 base and J by 5 bases, leaving 15 bases between them. The CDR3 extends over 17 amino acids. The germline gives CDR1 SEHNR, CDR2 FQNEAQ (reference sequence). The CDR3 is CASSLGARGSHNSPLHF. The DNA for the CDR3 is TGTGCCAGCAGCTTAGGTGCTAGGGGTTCCCATAATTCACCCCTCCACTTT.

The V gene is TRBV5-1, the J gene TRBJ2-7, with D hard to call. The CDR3 has 15 amino acids. Per germline, CDR1 SGHRS and CDR2 YFSETQ. V dropped 0 bases and J dropped 3 bases, with 13 bases sitting between them. CDR3 coding DNA: TGCGCCAGCAGCTTGGGGGGTATACTGGGCTACGAGCAGTACTTC. This translates into CASSLGGILGYEQYF.

The J gene is TRBJ1-1, the V gene TRBV7-9; D gene ambiguous. CDR3 length equals 12 residues. V shed 9 bases and J shed 4 bases, with 12 bases lying between them. Per the germline V gene, CDR1 is SEHNR and CDR2 is FQNEAQ (reference sequence). The CDR3 sequence: CASLTPSTEAFF. The CDR3 DNA reads as TGTGCCAGTTTAACCCCGAGCACTGAAGCTTTCTTT.

The chain links TRBV7-3 to TRBJ2-3; no clear D gene. The CDR3 sequence is 12 residues long. Deletions cut 1 base from V and 6 bases from J, with 5 bases between. CDR1 and CDR2 (germline): SGHTA, FQGTGA. Here the CDR3 reads CASSLSRDTQYF. Here the CDR3 DNA reads TGTGCCAGCAGCTTAAGTCGGGATACGCAGTATTTT.

This chain links TRBV7-6 with TRBJ2-7; 7 nucleotides align to TRBD2. There are 17 residues in the CDR3. Trimming removed 2 bases from V and 7 bases from J; junction bases left unmatched: 17. From germline, CDR1 is SGHVS and CDR2 FNYEAQ. The CDR3 sequence is CASSLRVAGVLSGEQYF. The CDR3 DNA sequence: TGTGCCAGCAGCTTAAGGGTGGCGGGAGTTCTTTCGGGTGAGCAGTACTTC.

CDR3 in amino acids: CSARGDRLQHF. The DNA for the CDR3 is TGCAGTGCTAGGGGGGACAGACTTCAGCATTTT. The chain recombines TRBV20-1 with TRBJ1-5, with 7 bases identical to TRBD1. The CDR3 is 11 residues long. The junction had 6 bases not matched to a gene; V was cut back by 3 bases and J by 13 bases. CDR1 and CDR2 (germline): DFQATT, SNEGSKA (reference sequence).

This clone showed up just a few times. The gene calls are TRBV10-2 and TRBJ1-5; a possible D gene is TRBD1 (5 bases). The CDR3 is 14 residues long. V gave up 3 bases and J gave up 0 bases, with 6 bases separating them. The germline V gene encodes CDR1 WSHSY and CDR2 SAAADI. CDR3 in DNA: TGCGCCAGCAGTGACAGGGCTAGCAATCAGCCCCAGCATTTT. Amino acids: CASSDRASNQPQHF.

V and J are TRBV6-6 and TRBJ1-5; D gene ambiguous. From germline, CDR1 is MNHNY and CDR2 SVGAGI (reference sequence). V was cut by 0 bases and J by 8 bases, with 17 bases left in between. This CDR3 is built from 16 residues. The CDR3 DNA reads TGTGCCAGCAGTTACTCGTGGAAGGGCCCCAAAGAGCCCCAGCATTTT. It specifies CASSYSWKGPKEPQHF.

The chain employs TRBV28 and TRBJ2-7, with 11 bases that match TRBD2. Germline CDR1 and CDR2: MDHEN and SYDVKM. This CDR3 comprises 17 residues. V gave up 8 bases and J gave up 4 bases; unmatched junction bases: 16. The DNA of the CDR3 is TGTGCCAGCGACGCGAGGATTAGCGGGAGGGTTGGGTACGAGCAGTACTTC. Translating it yields CASDARISGRVGYEQYF.

The rearrangement links TRBV10-3 to TRBJ2-2, with D perhaps assigned TRBD1 or TRBD2 (6 bases each). Germline assignment: CDR1 ENHRY and CDR2 SYGVKD. Trimming left V 2 bases short and J 4 bases short, with 11 bases between. CDR3 length: 15 amino acids. The CDR3 coding sequence is TGTGCCATCAGTGAGAGGGGGGACCCCACCGGGGAGCTGTTTTTT. Its protein is CAISERGDPTGELFF.

Within the sample, this clone is medium-sized. This chain joins TRBV10-3 and TRBJ1-2; no firm D call. CDR3 size: 15 residues. Germline values: CDR1 ENHRY, CDR2 SYGVKD. Trimming shortened V by 4 bases and J by 4 bases, and 16 bases separated the two germline ends. The CDR3 bases are TGTGCCATCAGTGTTAATGGACGGGAGGTCTATGGCTACACCTTC. Protein product: CAISVNGREVYGYTF.

The chain links TRBV4-3 to TRBJ2-7, with TRBD1 matching 7 bases. Germline CDR1 reads LGHNA; CDR2 reads YSLEER. V shed 0 bases, J shed 0 bases, and the junction held 2 bases outside the gene matches. The CDR3 runs 15 residues. As DNA, the CDR3 is TGCGCCAGCAGCCAAGAGACAGGGAGCTCCTACGAGCAGTACTTC. Translated: CASSQETGSSYEQYF.

The table lists this clone with a few counts. V gene TRBV4-3 combines with J gene TRBJ2-1, with TRBD2 identical over 10 bases. CDR3 length: 15 amino acids. Looked up from germline, CDR1 is LGHNA and CDR2 is YSLEER. Germline trimming cut 0 bases from V and 8 bases from J; bases unmatched to any gene: 4. DNA of the CDR3: TGCGCCAGCAGCCAAGATTTAGCGGGAGGTGATGAGCAGTTCTTC. Translating it yields CASSQDLAGGDEQFF.

V and J are TRBV7-9 and TRBJ1-1; D remains ambiguous. The V end was cut by 1 base, the J end by 4 bases, with 13 bases between. The CDR3 contains 15 residues. Germline-derived CDR1 and CDR2 are SEHNR and FQNEAQ (reference sequence). CDR3 nucleotide sequence: TGTGCCAGCAGCTTAGTACGGGGTATGGGCACTGAAGCTTTCTTT. Translated, it gives CASSLVRGMGTEAFF.

V usage is TRBV2 and J usage is TRBJ1-6; no clear D. CDR1 and CDR2 from the germline V gene are SNHLY and FYNNEI. Trimming pared 2 bases from V and 18 bases from J, leaving 11 bases between. The CDR3 is made up of 11 amino acids. The CDR3 DNA sequence: TGTGCCAGCAGTGAAAACATCGCCCCCCACTTT. Translated: CASSENIAPHF.

The chain employs TRBV11-2 and TRBJ2-2; tentatively, D is TRBD1 (5 bases). Per the germline V gene, CDR1 is SGHAT and CDR2 is FQNNGV. V was pared by 10 bases and J by 2 bases, with 14 bases between. The CDR3 runs 14 residues. The CDR3 sequence: CATLRGSNTGELFF. CDR3 in DNA: TGTGCCACCCTAAGGGGCAGCAACACCGGGGAGCTGTTTTTT.

Only a few counts were recorded for this clone. The chain uses TRBV6-6 and TRBJ2-5; possible D gene TRBD1, 5 bases. The germline CDR1 and CDR2 sequences are MNHNY and SVGAGI (reference sequence). This CDR3 is built from 14 residues. With 2 bases removed from V and 3 bases from J, the gap between germline ends came to 10 bases. The chain's CDR3 is CASSYRGGKETQYF. The DNA of the CDR3 is TGTGCCAGCAGTTACAGGGGCGGAAAAGAGACCCAGTACTTC.